The entry that follows covers one TCR beta chain sequence. Participants, 18 to 89 years old, spanned 24 US areas. J was trimmed by 8 bases and V by 4 bases; bases with no gene match: 7. CDR1 is KGHDR, CDR2 SFDVKD, per germline. The CDR3 contains 16 residues. As processed by the authors: How many nucleated cells were present was estimated from reference gene primer amplification. Repertoires were generated with immunoSEQ multiplex PCR, while TCRdb's copy carries only in-frame clones and drops some. The D gene and trimming were derived from the DNA, and the V and J assignments and clone size from that table. The sample shows about 280,000 clones, approximately 82% of them seen only once. This entry is derived from a study of blood T cell repertoires in COVID-19.

The source is a man aged 35 to 55 who had been exposed to COVID-19. The sequenced material came from PBMCs or T cells enriched from blood (not recorded which). The chain combines TRBV24-1 with TRBJ2-1; 13 bases are a match to TRBD2. The CDR3 loop reads CATSDRTSGRPDEQFF. In DNA form, the CDR3 reads TGTGCCACCAGTGACAGGACTAGCGGGAGACCGGATGAGCAGTTCTTC.